A selection of T cell receptor beta chains follows, all from one sample in a study of T cell repertoires in cytomegalovirus infection. Each CDR3 protein gets one entry after TCRdb re-called the reads with MiXCR. Found here are 700,000 to 850,000 distinct CDR3 sequences, approximately 32% of them singletons; the top ten hold about an eighth. These receptors have no known antigen. The sample in question was cultured CD8+ T cells from PBMCs, obtained from culture after CMV antigen stimulation. Every receptor here comes from a human donor in good health (CMV status not recorded). Some clones in this sample may be carry-over from other donors' samples. CDR3s include the opening cysteine and the closing phenylalanine or tryptophan. D genes are given only for firm matches. Clone sizes are given selectively: once, few, many, or a class where the clone is expanded.

CATSSSTGRNQPQHF TGTGCCACCAGCAGTTCAACGGGTCGCAATCAGCCCCAGCATTTT NA TRBJ1-5 NA TRBV15
CASSYSTYRDSQYF TGTGCCAGCAGTTACTCGACTTATCGGGACAGCCAGTACTTC NA TRBJ2-5 TRBD1 TRBV6-5
CASSLGDVWDGYTF TGTGCCAGCAGCTTAGGGGACGTCTGGGATGGCTACACCTTC many TRBJ1-2 NA TRBV7-2
CASSLAGDQRRSETQYF TGTGCCAGCAGCTTAGCGGGGGACCAACGGAGGTCTGAGACCCAGTACTTC few TRBJ2-5 NA TRBV7-8
CASSGAAWVDTEAFF TGTGCCAGCAGTGGGGCAGCTTGGGTTGACACTGAAGCTTTCTTT few TRBJ1-1 NA TRBV27
CASSPFGSYKPQHF TGTGCCAGCAGTCCATTTGGATCTTATAAGCCCCAGCATTTT NA TRBJ1-5 NA TRBV12-3/TRBV12-4
CASSNQPQHF TGTGCCAGCAGTAACCAGCCCCAGCATTTT few TRBJ1-5 NA TRBV6-8
CASSKQGGETQYF TGTGCCAGCAGCAAACAGGGTGGGGAGACCCAGTACTTC many TRBJ2-5 NA TRBV7-6
CAISESSGGLAETQYF TGTGCCATCAGTGAGTCCAGCGGGGGGCTGGCCGAGACCCAGTACTTC NA TRBJ2-5 TRBD2 TRBV10-3
CATEGRQELTGELFF TGTGCCACCGAAGGGCGACAGGAGCTCACCGGGGAGCTGTTTTTT once TRBJ2-2 NA TRBV19
CASSYTRQIHYNEQFF TGTGCCAGCAGTTACACCCGACAGATACACTACAATGAGCAGTTCTTC NA TRBJ2-1 NA TRBV6-2/TRBV6-3
CASRQGRSTEAFF TGTGCCAGCAGACAGGGGAGGTCCACTGAAGCTTTCTTT few TRBJ1-1 TRBD1 TRBV6-6
CAIRGGTTNVLTF TGTGCCATCAGAGGGGGGACAACCAACGTCCTGACTTTC NA TRBJ2-6 NA TRBV10-3
CASSLAGDEAFF TGTGCCAGCAGCTTAGCAGGGGATGAAGCTTTCTTT NA TRBJ1-1 NA TRBV7-6
CASSVQEGASVNYGYTF TGTGCCAGCAGTGTACAAGAGGGGGCTTCAGTTAACTATGGCTACACCTTC NA TRBJ1-2 TRBD1 TRBV2
CASSEGPGTGTGNTIYF TGTGCCAGCAGTGAAGGCCCCGGAACAGGGACTGGAAACACCATATATTTT few TRBJ1-3 NA TRBV2
CASSLTGGLTQPQHF TGTGCCAGCAGCTTAACTGGGGGGTTGACTCAGCCCCAGCATTTT many TRBJ1-5 NA TRBV7-2
CASSFSQVGLSSYEQYF TGTGCCAGCAGCTTTAGTCAAGTGGGTCTTAGCTCCTACGAGCAGTACTTC many TRBJ2-7 NA TRBV7-9
CASSLGTGVEKLFF TGTGCCAGCAGCTTGGGGACAGGGGTTGAAAAACTGTTTTTT many TRBJ1-4 TRBD1 TRBV7-6
CATREGGGTYNEQFF TGTGCCACCAGGGAGGGCGGGGGGACCTACAATGAGCAGTTCTTC NA TRBJ2-1 TRBD2 TRBV19